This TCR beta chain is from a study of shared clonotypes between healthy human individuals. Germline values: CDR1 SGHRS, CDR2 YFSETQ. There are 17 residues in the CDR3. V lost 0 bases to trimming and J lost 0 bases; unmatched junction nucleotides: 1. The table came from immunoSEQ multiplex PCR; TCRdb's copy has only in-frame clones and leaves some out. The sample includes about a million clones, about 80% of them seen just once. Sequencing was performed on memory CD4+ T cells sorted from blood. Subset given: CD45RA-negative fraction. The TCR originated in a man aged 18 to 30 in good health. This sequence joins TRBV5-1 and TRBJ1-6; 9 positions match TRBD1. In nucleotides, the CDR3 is TGCGCCAGCAGCTTGGAGACAGGGGGCTCCTATAATTCACCCCTCCACTTT. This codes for CASSLETGGSYNSPLHF.